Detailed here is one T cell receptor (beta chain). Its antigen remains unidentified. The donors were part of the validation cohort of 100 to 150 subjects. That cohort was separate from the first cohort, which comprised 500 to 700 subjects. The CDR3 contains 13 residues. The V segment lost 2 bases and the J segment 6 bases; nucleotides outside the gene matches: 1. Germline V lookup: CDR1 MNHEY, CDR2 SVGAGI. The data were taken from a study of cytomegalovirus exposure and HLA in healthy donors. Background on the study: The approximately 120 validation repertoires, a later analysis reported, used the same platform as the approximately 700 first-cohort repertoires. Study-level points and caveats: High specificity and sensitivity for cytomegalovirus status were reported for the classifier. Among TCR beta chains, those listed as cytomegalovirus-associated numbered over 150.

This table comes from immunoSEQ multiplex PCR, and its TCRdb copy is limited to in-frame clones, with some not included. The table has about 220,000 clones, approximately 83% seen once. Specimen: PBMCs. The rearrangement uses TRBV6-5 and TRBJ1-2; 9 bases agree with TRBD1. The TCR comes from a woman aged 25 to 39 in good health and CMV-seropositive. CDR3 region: CASSYRTGDGYTF. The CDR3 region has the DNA TGTGCCAGCAGTTACAGGACAGGGGATGGCTACACCTTC.